Sequencing of this TCR beta chain was carried out in a study of identical twins. General study results and limits: Analyses based on zero insertions could be partly confounded by invariant MAIT and iNKT cells.

cDNA molecules carried unique molecular identifiers, and template switching added a universal primer site. TCRdb independently ran MiXCR on the 5' RACE reads; one entry per CDR3 protein. The sample yields approximately 1.8 million distinct CDR3 sequences, 32% seen once. This clonotype was picked up a small number of times. The antigen remains undetermined. Between the trimmed V and J ends, which lost 0 bases and 2 bases, there was a span of 10 bases. The CDR3 sequence is 14 residues long. Germline CDR1 DFQATT, CDR2 SNEGSKA (reference sequence). The TCR sequence derives from a newborn girl in good health. The gene calls are TRBV20-1 and TRBJ2-5; no clear D gene. The sample taken for sequencing was cord blood. The CDR3, as DNA: TGCAGTGCTAGAGATGTCCTAACTCAAGAGACCCAGTACTTC. Its translation: CSARDVLTQETQYF.